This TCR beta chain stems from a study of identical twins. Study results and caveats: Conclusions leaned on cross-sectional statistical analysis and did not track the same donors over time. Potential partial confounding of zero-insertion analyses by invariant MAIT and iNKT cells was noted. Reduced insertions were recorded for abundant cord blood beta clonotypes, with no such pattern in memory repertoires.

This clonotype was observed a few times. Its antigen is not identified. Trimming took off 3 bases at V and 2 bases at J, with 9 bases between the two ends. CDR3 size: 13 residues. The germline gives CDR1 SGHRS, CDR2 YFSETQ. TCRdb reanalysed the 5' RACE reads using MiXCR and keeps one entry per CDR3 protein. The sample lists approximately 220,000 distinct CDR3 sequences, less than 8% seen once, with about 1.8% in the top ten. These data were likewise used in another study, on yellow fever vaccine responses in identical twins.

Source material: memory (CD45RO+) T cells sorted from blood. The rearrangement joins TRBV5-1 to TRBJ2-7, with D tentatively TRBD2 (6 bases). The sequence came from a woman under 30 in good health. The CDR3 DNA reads TGCGCCAGCAGCTCCCCGGGGGCCTACGAGCAGTACTTC. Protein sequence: CASSSPGAYEQYF. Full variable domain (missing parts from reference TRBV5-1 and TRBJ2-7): KAGVTQTPRYLIKTRGQQVTLSCSPISGHRSVSWYQQTPGQGLQFLFEYFSETQRNKGNFPGRFSGRQFSNSRSEMNVSTLELGDSALYLCASSSPGAYEQYFGPGTRLTVT.